This T cell receptor beta chain was sequenced for a study of blood T cell repertoires in COVID-19. Study-wide context: T cells, B-cell-depleted T cells, or PBMCs provided the cDNA or gDNA that served as material.

Symptom resolution, clearance, or two negative PCRs marked donors in Cohort 3 as recovered. CDR3 length: 14 residues. V gave up 1 base and J gave up 10 bases, with 15 bases separating them. The germline V gene encodes CDR1 SEHNR and CDR2 FQNEAQ (reference sequence). How the authors handled the data: Amplified reference gene primers provided the basis for estimating nucleated cell counts. The protocol was immunoSEQ multiplex PCR, while the TCRdb copy is restricted to in-frame clones and leaves out a portion. V and J calls and clone size follow that table, whereas D and trimming were derived from the DNA. This sample has about 280,000 clones, with under 90% found just once.

The chain uses TRBV7-9 and TRBJ2-3; TRBD2 is a possible D gene (5 bases). This TCR came from a woman aged 55-69 years who had recovered from COVID-19. Material for sequencing was PBMCs or T cells enriched from blood (not recorded which). Here the CDR3 reads CASSLGGPQNPQYF. The CDR3 DNA follows: TGTGCCAGCAGCTTAGGAGGGCCCCAAAATCCGCAGTATTTT.